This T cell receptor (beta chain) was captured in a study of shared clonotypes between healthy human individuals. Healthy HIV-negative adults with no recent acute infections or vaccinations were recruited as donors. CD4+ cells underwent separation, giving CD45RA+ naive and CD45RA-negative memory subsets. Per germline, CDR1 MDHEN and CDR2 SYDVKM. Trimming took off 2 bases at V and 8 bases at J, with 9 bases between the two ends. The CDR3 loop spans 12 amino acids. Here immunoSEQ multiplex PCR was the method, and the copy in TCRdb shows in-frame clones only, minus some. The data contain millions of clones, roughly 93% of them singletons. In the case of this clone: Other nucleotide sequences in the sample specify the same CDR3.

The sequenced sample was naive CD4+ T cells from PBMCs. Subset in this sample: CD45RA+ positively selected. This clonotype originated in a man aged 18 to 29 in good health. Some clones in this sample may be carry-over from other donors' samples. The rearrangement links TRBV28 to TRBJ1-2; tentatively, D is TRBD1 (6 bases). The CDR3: CASSLQGFGYTF. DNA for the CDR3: TGTGCCAGCAGTTTACAGGGGTTCGGCTACACCTTC.